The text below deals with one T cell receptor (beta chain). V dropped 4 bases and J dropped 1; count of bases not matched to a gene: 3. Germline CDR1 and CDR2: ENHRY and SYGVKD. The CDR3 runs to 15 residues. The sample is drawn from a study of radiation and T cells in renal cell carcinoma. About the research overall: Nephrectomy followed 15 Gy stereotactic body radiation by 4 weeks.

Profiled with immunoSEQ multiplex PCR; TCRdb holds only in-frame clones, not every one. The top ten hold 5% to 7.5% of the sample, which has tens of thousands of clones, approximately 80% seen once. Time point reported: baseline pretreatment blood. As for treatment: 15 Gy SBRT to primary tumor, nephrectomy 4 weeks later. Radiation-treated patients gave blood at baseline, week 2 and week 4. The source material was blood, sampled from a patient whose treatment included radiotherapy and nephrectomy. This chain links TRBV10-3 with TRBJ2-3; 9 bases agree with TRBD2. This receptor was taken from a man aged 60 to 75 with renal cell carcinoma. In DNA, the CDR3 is TGTGCCATCAGTGTGTTAGCGGGGGGCACAGATACGCAGTATTTT. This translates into CAISVLAGGTDTQYF.